This T cell receptor beta chain came from a study of cytomegalovirus exposure and HLA in healthy donors. Study at large: Among over 350 genotyped donors, 65% to 90% fell in the Caucasian-associated ancestry cluster. Study outcomes and limitations: Excluded: some indistinguishable V segments such as TRBV6-2 and TRBV6-3. The records held CMV serostatus as the only immune exposure information. Further analysis, carried out later, found HLA-associated TCR beta chains more clonally expanded than equally common other chains.

Germline loops: CDR1 SGDLS, CDR2 YYNGEE. V gave up 3 bases and J gave up 6 bases; unmatched junction bases: 6. The CDR3 consists of 13 residues. Both 60 Vbeta primers and 13 Jbeta primers went into the PCR. Repertoires were generated with immunoSEQ multiplex PCR, while TCRdb's copy carries only in-frame clones and drops some. There are some 200,000 clones in the sample; approximately 88% occur only once, and about 2.4% lies in the top ten. With respect to this clone: The antigen is unknown.

This clonotype originated in a woman in her 50s in good health and CMV-seropositive. The chain is built from TRBV9 and TRBJ2-7; 7 bases align to TRBD2. Sequencing was performed on PBMCs. CDR3: CASSARTSGEQYF. The CDR3 DNA reads TGTGCCAGCAGCGCCCGGACTAGTGGCGAGCAGTACTTC.